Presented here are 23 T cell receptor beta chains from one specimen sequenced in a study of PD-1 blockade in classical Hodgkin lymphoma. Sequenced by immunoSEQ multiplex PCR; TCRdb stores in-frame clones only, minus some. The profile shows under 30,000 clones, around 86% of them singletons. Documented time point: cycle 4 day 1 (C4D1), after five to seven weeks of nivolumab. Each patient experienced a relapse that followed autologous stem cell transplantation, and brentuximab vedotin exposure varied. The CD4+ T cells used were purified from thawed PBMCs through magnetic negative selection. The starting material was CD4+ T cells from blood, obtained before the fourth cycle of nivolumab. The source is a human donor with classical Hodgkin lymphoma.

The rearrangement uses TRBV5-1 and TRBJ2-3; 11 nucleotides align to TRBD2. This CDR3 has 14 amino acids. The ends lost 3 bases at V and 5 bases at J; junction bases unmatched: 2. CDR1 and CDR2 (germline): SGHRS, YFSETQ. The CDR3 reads CASSSGLAVDTQYF. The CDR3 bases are TGCGCCAGCAGCTCGGGACTAGCGGTAGATACGCAGTATTTT.

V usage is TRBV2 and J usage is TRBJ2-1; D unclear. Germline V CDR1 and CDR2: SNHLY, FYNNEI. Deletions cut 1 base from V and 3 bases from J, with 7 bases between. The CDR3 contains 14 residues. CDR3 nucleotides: TGTGCCAGCAGTGAAGTACAAATCTACAATGAGCAGTTCTTC. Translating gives CASSEVQIYNEQFF.

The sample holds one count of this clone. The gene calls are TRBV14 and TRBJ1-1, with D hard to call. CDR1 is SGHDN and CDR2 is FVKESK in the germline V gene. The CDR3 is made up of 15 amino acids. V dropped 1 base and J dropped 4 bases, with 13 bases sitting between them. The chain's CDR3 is CASSQVWGGFTEAFF. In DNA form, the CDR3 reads TGTGCCAGCAGCCAAGTTTGGGGAGGGTTCACTGAAGCTTTCTTT.

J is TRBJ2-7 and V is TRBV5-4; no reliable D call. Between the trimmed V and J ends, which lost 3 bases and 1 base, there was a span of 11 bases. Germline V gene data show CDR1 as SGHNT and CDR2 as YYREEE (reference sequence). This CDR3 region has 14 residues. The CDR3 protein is CASSSPDPSYEQYF. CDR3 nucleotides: TGTGCCAGCAGCTCTCCGGATCCATCCTACGAGCAGTACTTC. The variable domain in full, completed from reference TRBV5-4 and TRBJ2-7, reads ETGVTQSPTHLIKTRGQQVTLRCSSQSGHNTVSWYQQALGQGPQFIFQYYREEENGRGNFPPRFSGLQFPNYSSELNVNALELDDSALYLCASSSPDPSYEQYFGPGTRLTVT.

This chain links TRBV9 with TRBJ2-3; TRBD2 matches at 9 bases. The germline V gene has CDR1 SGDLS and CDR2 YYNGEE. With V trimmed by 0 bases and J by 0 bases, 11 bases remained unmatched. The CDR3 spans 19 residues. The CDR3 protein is CASSVGFAGGYESTDTQYF. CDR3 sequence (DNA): TGTGCCAGCAGCGTAGGGTTCGCGGGAGGGTACGAAAGCACAGATACGCAGTATTTT. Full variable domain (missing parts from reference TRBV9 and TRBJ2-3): DSGVTQTPKHLITATGQRVTLRCSPRSGDLSVYWYQQSLDQGLQFLIQYYNGEERAKGNILERFSAQQFPDLHSELNLSSLELGDSALYFCASSVGFAGGYESTDTQYFGPGTRLTVL.

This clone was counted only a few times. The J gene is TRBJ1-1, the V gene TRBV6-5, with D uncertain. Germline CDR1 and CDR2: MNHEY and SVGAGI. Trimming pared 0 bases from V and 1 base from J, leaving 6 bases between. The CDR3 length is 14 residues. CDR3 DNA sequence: TGTGCCAGCAGTTACTCTCAGGCGAACACTGAAGCTTTCTTT. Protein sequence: CASSYSQANTEAFF.

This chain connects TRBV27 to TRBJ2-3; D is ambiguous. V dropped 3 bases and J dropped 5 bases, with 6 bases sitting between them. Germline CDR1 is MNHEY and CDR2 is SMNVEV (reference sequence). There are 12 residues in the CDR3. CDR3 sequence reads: CASSFTGDTQYF. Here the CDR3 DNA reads TGTGCCAGCAGTTTTACGGGAGATACGCAGTATTTT.

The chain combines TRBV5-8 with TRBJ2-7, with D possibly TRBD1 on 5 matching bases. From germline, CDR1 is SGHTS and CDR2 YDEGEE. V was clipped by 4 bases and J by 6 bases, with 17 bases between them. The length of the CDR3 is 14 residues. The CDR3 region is CASSRTGPTIEQYF. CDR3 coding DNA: TGTGCCAGCAGCCGAACAGGACCAACTATCGAGCAGTACTTC.

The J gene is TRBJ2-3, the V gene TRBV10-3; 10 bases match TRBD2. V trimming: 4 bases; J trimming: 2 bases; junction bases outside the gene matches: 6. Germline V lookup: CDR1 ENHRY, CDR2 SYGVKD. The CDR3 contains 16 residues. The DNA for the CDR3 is TGTGCCATCAGTGCCACTAGCGGGACCTACACAGATACGCAGTATTTT. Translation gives CAISATSGTYTDTQYF.

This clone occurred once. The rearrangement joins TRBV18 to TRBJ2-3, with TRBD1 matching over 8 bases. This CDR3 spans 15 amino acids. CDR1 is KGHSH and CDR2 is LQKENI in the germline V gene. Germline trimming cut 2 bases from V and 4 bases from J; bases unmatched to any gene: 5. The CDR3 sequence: CASSPTTGGSDTQYF. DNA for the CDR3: TGTGCCAGCTCACCAACTACAGGGGGTTCAGATACGCAGTATTTT.

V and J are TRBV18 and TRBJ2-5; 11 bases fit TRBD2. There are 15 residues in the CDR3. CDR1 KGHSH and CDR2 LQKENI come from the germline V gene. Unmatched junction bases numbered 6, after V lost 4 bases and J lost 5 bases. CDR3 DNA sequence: TGTGCCAGCTCACGCACTAGCGGGAGCGGGGAGACCCAGTACTTC. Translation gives CASSRTSGSGETQYF.

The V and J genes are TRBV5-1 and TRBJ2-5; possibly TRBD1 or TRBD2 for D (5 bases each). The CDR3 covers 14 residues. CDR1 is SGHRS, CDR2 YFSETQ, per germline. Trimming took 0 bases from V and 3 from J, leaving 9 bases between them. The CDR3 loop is CASSLGGFEETQYF. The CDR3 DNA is TGCGCCAGCAGCTTGGGGGGGTTCGAAGAGACCCAGTACTTC.

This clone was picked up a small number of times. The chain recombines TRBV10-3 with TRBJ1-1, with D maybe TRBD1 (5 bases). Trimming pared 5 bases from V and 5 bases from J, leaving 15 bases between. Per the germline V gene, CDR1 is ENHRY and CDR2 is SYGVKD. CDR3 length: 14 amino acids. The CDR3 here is CAISNEAGLTEAFF. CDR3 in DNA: TGTGCCATCAGTAACGAGGCAGGGTTGACTGAAGCTTTCTTT.

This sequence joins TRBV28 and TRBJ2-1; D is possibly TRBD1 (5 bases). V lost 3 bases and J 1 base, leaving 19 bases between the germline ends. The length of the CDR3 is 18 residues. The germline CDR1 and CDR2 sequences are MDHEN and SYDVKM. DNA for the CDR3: TGTGCCAGCAGTTTCTTCTGGGAACCAGGGTGGTCCTACAATGAGCAGTTCTTC. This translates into CASSFFWEPGWSYNEQFF.

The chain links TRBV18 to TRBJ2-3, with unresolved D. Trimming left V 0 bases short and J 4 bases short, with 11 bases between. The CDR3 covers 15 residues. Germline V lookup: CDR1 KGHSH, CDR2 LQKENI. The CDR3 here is CASSPPLALADTQYF. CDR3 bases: TGTGCCAGCTCACCACCCTTAGCACTTGCAGATACGCAGTATTTT. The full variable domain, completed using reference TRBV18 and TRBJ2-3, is NAGVMQNPRHLVRRRGQEARLRCSPMKGHSHVYWYRQLPEEGLKFMVYLQKENIIDESGMPKERFSAEFPKEGPSILRIQQVVRGDSAAYFCASSPPLALADTQYFGPGTRLTVL.

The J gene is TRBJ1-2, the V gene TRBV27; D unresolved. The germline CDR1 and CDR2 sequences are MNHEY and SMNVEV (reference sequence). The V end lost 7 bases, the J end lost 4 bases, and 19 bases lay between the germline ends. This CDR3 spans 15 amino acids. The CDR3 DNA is TGTGCCAGCAAGGGCTCCGCTATCCTATCCTATGGCTACACCTTC. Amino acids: CASKGSAILSYGYTF.

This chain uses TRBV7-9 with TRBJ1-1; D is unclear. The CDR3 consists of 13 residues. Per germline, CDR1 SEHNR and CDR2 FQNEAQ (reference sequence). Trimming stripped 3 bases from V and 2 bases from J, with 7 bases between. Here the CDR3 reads CASSFTANTEAFF. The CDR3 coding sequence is TGTGCCAGCAGCTTTACAGCTAACACTGAAGCTTTCTTT.

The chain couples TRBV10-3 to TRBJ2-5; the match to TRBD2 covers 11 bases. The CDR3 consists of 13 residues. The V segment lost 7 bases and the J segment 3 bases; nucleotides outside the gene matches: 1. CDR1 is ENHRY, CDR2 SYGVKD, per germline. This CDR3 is CAIKGLAEETQYF. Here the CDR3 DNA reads TGTGCCATCAAGGGACTAGCGGAAGAGACCCAGTACTTC.

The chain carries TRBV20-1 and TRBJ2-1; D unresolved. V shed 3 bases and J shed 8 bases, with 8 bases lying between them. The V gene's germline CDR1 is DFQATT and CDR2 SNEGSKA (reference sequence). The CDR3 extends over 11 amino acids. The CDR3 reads CSASQVYEQFF. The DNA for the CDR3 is TGCAGTGCTAGCCAGGTCTATGAGCAGTTCTTC.

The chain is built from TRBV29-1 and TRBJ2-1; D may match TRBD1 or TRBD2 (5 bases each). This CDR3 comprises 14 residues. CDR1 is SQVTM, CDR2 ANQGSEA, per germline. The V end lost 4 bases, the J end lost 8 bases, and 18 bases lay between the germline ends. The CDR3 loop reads CSVVQAGSLHEQFF. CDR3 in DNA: TGCAGCGTTGTACAGGCGGGTTCCCTCCATGAGCAGTTCTTC.

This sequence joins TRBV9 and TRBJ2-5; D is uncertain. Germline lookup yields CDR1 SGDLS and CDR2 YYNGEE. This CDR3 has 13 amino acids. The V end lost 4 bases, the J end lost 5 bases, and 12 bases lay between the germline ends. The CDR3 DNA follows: TGTGCCAGCAGCCGATCGGGCCCCGAGACCCAGTACTTC. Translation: CASSRSGPETQYF.

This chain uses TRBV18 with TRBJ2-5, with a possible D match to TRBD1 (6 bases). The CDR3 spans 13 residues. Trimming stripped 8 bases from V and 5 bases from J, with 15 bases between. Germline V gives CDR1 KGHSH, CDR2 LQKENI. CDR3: CASDKGVRETQYF. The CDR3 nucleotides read TGTGCCAGCGACAAGGGGGTTCGGGAGACCCAGTACTTC.

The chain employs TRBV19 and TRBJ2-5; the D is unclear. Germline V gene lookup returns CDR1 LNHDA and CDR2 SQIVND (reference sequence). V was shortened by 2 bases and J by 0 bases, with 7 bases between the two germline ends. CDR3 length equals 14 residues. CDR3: CASSISRDQETQYF. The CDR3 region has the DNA TGTGCCAGTAGTATATCTAGGGACCAAGAGACCCAGTACTTC.